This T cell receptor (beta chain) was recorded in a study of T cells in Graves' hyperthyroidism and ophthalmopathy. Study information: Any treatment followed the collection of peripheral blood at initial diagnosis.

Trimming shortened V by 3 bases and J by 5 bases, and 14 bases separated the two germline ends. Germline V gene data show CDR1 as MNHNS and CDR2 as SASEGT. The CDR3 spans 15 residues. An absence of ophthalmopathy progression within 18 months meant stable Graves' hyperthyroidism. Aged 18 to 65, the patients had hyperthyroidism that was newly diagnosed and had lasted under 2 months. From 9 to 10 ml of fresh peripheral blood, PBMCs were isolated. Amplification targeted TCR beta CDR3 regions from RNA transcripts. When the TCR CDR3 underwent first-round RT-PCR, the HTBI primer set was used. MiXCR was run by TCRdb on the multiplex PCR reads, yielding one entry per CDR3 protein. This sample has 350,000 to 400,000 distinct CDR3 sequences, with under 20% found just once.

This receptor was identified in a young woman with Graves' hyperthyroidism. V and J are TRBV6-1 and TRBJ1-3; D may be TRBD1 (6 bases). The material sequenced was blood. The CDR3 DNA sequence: TGTGCCAGCAGTGACTGGGGGGCGATCAGAAACACCATATATTTT. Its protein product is CASSDWGAIRNTIYF.